The 17 T cell receptor beta chains in this list originate from one sample, sequenced in a study of T cells in Graves' hyperthyroidism and ophthalmopathy. There were TCR beta CDR3 regions amplified from RNA transcripts. With the HTBI primer set, the TCR CDR3 went through a first round of RT-PCR. TCRdb re-analysed the multiplex PCR reads in MiXCR, keeping a single row per CDR3 protein. Of 500,000 or so distinct CDR3 sequences in the sample, more than 15% were seen once. The sequenced sample was blood. These receptors all come from a woman aged 18-29 years with Graves' ophthalmopathy.

The sample holds many counts of this clonotype. J is TRBJ2-7 and V is TRBV11-2; tentative D call: TRBD2 (6 bases). The ends were cut back, 5 bases at V and 2 bases at J, with 19 bases in the middle. The CDR3 is 16 residues long. Germline V gene sequence: CDR1 SGHAT, CDR2 FQNNGV. The CDR3 DNA is TGTGCCAGCAGCGCCCCTCCTGACGGGAGAACCTACGAGCAGTACTTC. Protein: CASSAPPDGRTYEQYF.

This clonotype was seen at least ten times. The chain couples TRBV30 to TRBJ2-5; D is undetermined. Germline CDR1 reads GTSNPN; CDR2 reads SVGIG (reference sequence). The CDR3 is 13 amino acids. Trimming took 2 bases from V and 5 from J, leaving 12 bases between them. Here the CDR3 DNA reads TGTGCCTGGAGTATGGGTGGGCGGGAGACCCAGTACTTC. Its protein is CAWSMGGRETQYF. Together with reference TRBV30 and TRBJ2-5, the CDR3 gives the full variable domain: SQTIHQWPATLVQPVGSPLSLECTVEGTSNPNLYWYRQAAGRGLQLLFYSVGIGQISSEVPQNLSASRPQDRQFILSSKKLLLSDSGFYLCAWSMGGRETQYFGPGTRLLVL.

This clonotype occurred many times. This chain links TRBV20-1 with TRBJ1-2; TRBD1 agrees at 10 bases. CDR1 and CDR2 (germline): DFQATT, SNEGSKA (reference sequence). The junction had 10 bases not matched to a gene; V was cut back by 3 bases and J by 0 bases. The CDR3 is made up of 17 amino acids. CDR3 DNA: TGCAGTGCTAGCCATATTCCGGGACAGGGGACTAACTATGGCTACACCTTC. It codes for CSASHIPGQGTNYGYTF.

The chain carries TRBV7-8 and TRBJ2-3; tentatively, D is TRBD1 or TRBD2 (5 bases each). The CDR3 is made up of 17 amino acids. Per germline, CDR1 SGHVS and CDR2 FQNEAQ. Trimming took off 1 base at V and 7 bases at J, with 21 bases between the two ends. CDR3 DNA: TGTGCCAGCAGCTTAGTAGGGGTGGGGTTGAGGGTTCATACGCAGTATTTT. This gives the protein CASSLVGVGLRVHTQYF.

On this clonotype: A much larger clone is a single base away; this may be a read error. The rearrangement joins TRBV28 to TRBJ2-4; TRBD1 matches at 10 bases. The CDR3 covers 15 residues. Germline assignment: CDR1 MDHEN and CDR2 SYDVKM. The CDR3 loop is CAGSHKPGQGDIQYF. DNA of the CDR3: TGTGCCGGCAGTCACAAGCCCGGACAGGGGGACATTCAGTACTTC.

The rearrangement links TRBV5-8 to TRBJ2-2; 11 bases agree with TRBD1. The CDR3 has 16 amino acids. Per the germline V gene, CDR1 is SGHTS and CDR2 is YDEGEE. V shed 2 bases, J shed 5 bases, and the junction held 5 bases outside the gene matches. The CDR3 DNA is TGTGCCAGCAGCTTCACCGGGACAGGGGGAACCGGGGAGCTGTTTTTT. This encodes CASSFTGTGGTGELFF.

This clonotype was recorded only once. The gene calls are TRBV7-9 and TRBJ2-5; 8 bases map to TRBD2. This CDR3 is 16 amino acids long. The J segment lost 3 bases and the V segment lost 8 bases, leaving 14 bases of the junction unmatched. Looked up from germline, CDR1 is SEHNR and CDR2 is FQNEAQ (reference sequence). The CDR3 DNA follows: TGTGCCAGCGAAAACCCGAGGGGCGGGGGGAAAGAGACCCAGTACTTC. This translates into CASENPRGGGKETQYF.

The chain is built from TRBV20-1 and TRBJ2-5; no reliable D call. Germline V lookup: CDR1 DFQATT, CDR2 SNEGSKA (reference sequence). V shed 6 bases and J shed 1 base, with 15 bases lying between them. This CDR3 is built from 14 residues. The CDR3, as DNA: TGCAGTGCCATTAGACCCCCCCTCCAAGAGACCCAGTACTTC. The encoded protein is CSAIRPPLQETQYF.

Ten or more counts support this clonotype. This chain connects TRBV20-1 to TRBJ2-5; 9 nucleotides align to TRBD2. CDR3 length: 13 amino acids. Trimming took 4 bases from V and 5 from J; bases not matched to a gene: 5. Germline CDR1 reads DFQATT; CDR2 reads SNEGSKA (reference sequence). In DNA, the CDR3 is TGCAGTGCTAAGGGGACTAGCACCGAGACCCAGTACTTC. Its translation: CSAKGTSTETQYF.

The chain employs TRBV6-5 and TRBJ2-2; tentative D call: TRBD1 (6 bases). Germline loops: CDR1 MNHEY, CDR2 SVGAGI. The germline V and J ends were trimmed by 0 bases and 0 bases, with 11 bases remaining between them. The CDR3 runs 17 residues. The CDR3 is CASSYSISGANTGELFF. Written as DNA, the CDR3 is TGTGCCAGCAGTTACTCGATCTCAGGGGCGAACACCGGGGAGCTGTTTTTT.

At least ten counts were recorded for this clonotype. The chain links TRBV2 to TRBJ2-7; D remains ambiguous. CDR3 length: 14 amino acids. Germline V gives CDR1 SNHLY, CDR2 FYNNEI. V was cut by 0 bases and J by 4 bases, with 10 bases left in between. CDR3 DNA: TGTGCCAGCAGTGAAGCGCCGGGCACATACGAGCAGTACTTC. Its translation: CASSEAPGTYEQYF.

This clonotype was found a few times. V usage is TRBV16 and J usage is TRBJ2-7, with 8 bases identical to TRBD1. With 4 bases clipped from V and 5 bases from J, the junction kept 4 bases outside the gene matches. Germline V gives CDR1 KGHSY, CDR2 FQNENV. The CDR3 runs to 13 residues. The CDR3: CASSRDRNDEQYF. In nucleotides, the CDR3 is TGTGCCAGCAGCCGGGACAGGAACGACGAGCAGTACTTC.

This chain links TRBV20-1 with TRBJ2-2; tentative D call: TRBD1 (6 bases). The CDR3 length is 17 residues. V was clipped by 0 bases and J by 0 bases, with 14 bases between them. Looked up from germline, CDR1 is DFQATT and CDR2 is SNEGSKA (reference sequence). The CDR3 region has the DNA TGCAGTGCTAGAGATAACCAAGGGGGAGCGAACACCGGGGAGCTGTTTTTT. Protein sequence: CSARDNQGGANTGELFF.

This clonotype was detected many times. V and J are TRBV2 and TRBJ1-2; 11 bases align to TRBD1. This CDR3 region has 15 residues. The germline V gene encodes CDR1 SNHLY and CDR2 FYNNEI. V shed 3 bases and J 4 bases; nucleotides not matched to a gene: 4. In DNA, the CDR3 is TGTGCCAGCAGTGAGTCCGGGACAGGGGGCTATGGCTACACCTTC. Translated, it gives CASSESGTGGYGYTF.

This clonotype has more than one count but fewer than ten. The gene calls are TRBV6-2 or TRBV6-3 and TRBJ2-5, with 12 bases that match TRBD2. This CDR3 has 18 amino acids. Germline values: CDR1 MNHEY, CDR2 SVGEGT. With V trimmed by 6 bases and J by 4 bases, 15 bases remained unmatched. Here the CDR3 reads CASRTTSGGLHISETQYF. CDR3 DNA: TGTGCCAGCAGAACCACTAGCGGGGGGCTCCACATATCAGAGACCCAGTACTTC.

This clonotype was found many times. This chain connects TRBV30 to TRBJ1-1; D is uncertain. The CDR3 totals 12 residues. Germline CDR1 is GTSNPN and CDR2 is SVGIG (reference sequence). V was clipped by 5 bases and J by 5 bases, with 12 bases between them. CDR3 region: CAWDEGRTEAFF. The CDR3 DNA follows: TGTGCCTGGGATGAAGGGAGGACTGAAGCTTTCTTT.

V and J are TRBV6-2 or TRBV6-3 and TRBJ2-3, with 7 bases matching TRBD2. V gave up 9 bases and J gave up 3 bases; unmatched junction bases: 15. The CDR3 is 16 amino acids. The germline CDR1 and CDR2 sequences are MNHEY and SVGEGT. The CDR3: CARGRGTTVRTDTQYF. The CDR3 DNA follows: TGTGCCAGGGGTCGCGGGACTACCGTAAGAACAGATACGCAGTATTTT.